The 17 T cell receptor beta chains below were found in one sample sequenced in a study of blood T cell repertoires in COVID-19. Clones were sequenced by immunoSEQ multiplex PCR, and TCRdb holds only the in-frame ones, with some missing. The sample has 27,000 or so clones; around 82% are singletons. Sequencing was carried out using peripheral blood. These receptors all come from an elderly man with active or convalescent COVID-19.

This clone has a single count. The chain recombines TRBV9 with TRBJ2-3; the match to TRBD1 covers 7 bases. There are 16 residues in the CDR3. Germline V gene sequence: CDR1 SGDLS, CDR2 YYNGEE. V was clipped by 3 bases and J by 1 base; unmatched bases: 8. Written as DNA, the CDR3 is TGTGCCAGCAGCGCCCAGGGACAGCCTGGCACAGATACGCAGTATTTT. Translated, it gives CASSAQGQPGTDTQYF.

This clone has only a few counts. The V gene is TRBV3-1 (or the pseudogene TRBV3-2), the J gene TRBJ1-2; 8 nucleotides agree with TRBD1. CDR1 LGHDT and CDR2 YNNKEL come from the germline V gene (reference sequence). This CDR3 has 13 amino acids. With 4 bases clipped from V and 4 bases from J, the junction kept 2 bases outside the gene matches. The CDR3 DNA sequence: TGTGCCAGCAGCCCAGGGACAGGCTATGGCTACACCTTC. Its translation is CASSPGTGYGYTF.

The chain couples TRBV7-2 to TRBJ2-5, with TRBD2 matching over 13 bases. The V segment lost 4 bases and the J segment 7 bases; nucleotides outside the gene matches: 6. The CDR3 is 15 residues long. Germline V CDR1 and CDR2: SGHTA, FQGNSA. CDR3 DNA sequence: TGTGCCAGCAGCTCCACTAGCGGGAGGGCCGGGACCCAGTACTTC. Translating gives CASSSTSGRAGTQYF.

This rearrangement joins TRBV10-3 to TRBJ2-1, with D possibly matching TRBD1 (6 bases). The V and J ends lost 2 bases and 2 bases respectively, with 10 bases between them. CDR3 length: 15 residues. Germline loops: CDR1 ENHRY, CDR2 SYGVKD. This chain's CDR3 is CAISENGQPYNEQFF. For the CDR3, the DNA is TGTGCCATCAGTGAGAACGGACAGCCCTACAATGAGCAGTTCTTC.

The rearrangement joins TRBV5-1 to TRBJ2-3, with TRBD2 matching over 10 bases. The CDR3 has 16 amino acids. Germline-derived CDR1 and CDR2 are SGHRS and YFSETQ. V shed 4 bases, J shed 1 base, and the junction held 6 bases outside the gene matches. The CDR3 DNA is TGCGCCAGCAGCCACTTAGCGGGAGGAGGCACAGATACGCAGTATTTT. Its translation is CASSHLAGGGTDTQYF.

The CDR3 loop reads CASSLGRRRGADTQYF. The CDR3 DNA reads TGTGCCAGCAGTTTAGGCCGCCGGAGGGGCGCAGATACGCAGTATTTT. This chain links TRBV28 with TRBJ2-3; TRBD2 might be the D (6 bases). Germline assignment: CDR1 MDHEN and CDR2 SYDVKM. The CDR3 is made up of 16 amino acids. With 2 bases removed from V and 4 bases from J, the gap between germline ends came to 16 bases.

The V call is TRBV27, the J call TRBJ2-7, with TRBD2 matching over 14 bases. The V segment lost 5 bases and the J segment 2 bases; nucleotides outside the gene matches: 2. This CDR3 is built from 15 residues. Per germline, CDR1 MNHEY and CDR2 SMNVEV (reference sequence). DNA of the CDR3: TGTGCCAGCAGTCCGGGACTAGCGGGAGCCTACGAGCAGTACTTC. Encoded protein: CASSPGLAGAYEQYF.

The rearrangement joins TRBV3-1 (or the pseudogene TRBV3-2) to TRBJ2-3; 12 bases map to TRBD2. The CDR3 is 18 residues long. J lost 1 base, V lost 1 base, and 6 bases had no gene match. CDR1 and CDR2 (germline): LGHDT, YNNKEL (reference sequence). The CDR3 region is CASSQVRRLAGGTDTQYF. CDR3 nucleotide sequence: TGTGCCAGCAGCCAAGTAAGAAGACTAGCGGGAGGCACAGATACGCAGTATTTT.

Written as DNA, the CDR3 is TGTGCCAGCAGCTTGGGGGACAATTCGGTCAATGAGCAGTTCTTC. It specifies CASSLGDNSVNEQFF. The chain has TRBV5-4 and TRBJ2-1, with a possible D match to TRBD1 (6 bases). The CDR3 spans 15 residues. V was pared by 0 bases and J by 6 bases, with 13 bases between. Germline V gene data show CDR1 as SGHNT and CDR2 as YYREEE (reference sequence).

The chain uses TRBV7-3 and TRBJ2-1; TRBD2 agrees at 7 bases. This CDR3 is 13 amino acids long. Germline V gene lookup returns CDR1 SGHTA and CDR2 FQGTGA. With V trimmed by 6 bases and J by 10 bases, 9 bases remained unmatched. DNA of the CDR3: TGTGCCAGCAGTCCGACGGGGGGTCGAGAGCAGTTCTTC. This sequence encodes CASSPTGGREQFF.

This chain connects TRBV6-5 to TRBJ1-3, with D tentatively TRBD1 (6 bases). Germline V gene sequence: CDR1 MNHEY, CDR2 SVGAGI. V dropped 11 bases and J dropped 0 bases, with 11 bases sitting between them. The CDR3 covers 13 residues. In DNA, the CDR3 is TGTGCCGGTACAGGGTTCTCTGGAAACACCATATATTTT. It translates to CAGTGFSGNTIYF.

V usage is TRBV27 and J usage is TRBJ2-5; perhaps TRBD2 as D (6 bases). This CDR3 has 12 residues. V was cut by 4 bases and J by 9 bases, with 12 bases left in between. CDR1 is MNHEY, CDR2 SMNVEV, per germline (reference sequence). The CDR3 sequence is CASSSPPGAQYF. DNA for the CDR3: TGTGCCAGCAGTTCACCCCCGGGGGCCCAGTACTTC.

This clone was seen only a few times. The chain's CDR3 is CASSPRGYEQYF. The CDR3 DNA sequence: TGTGCCAGCTCACCCCGGGGATACGAGCAGTACTTC. The chain couples TRBV18 to TRBJ2-7; tentative D call: TRBD2 (5 bases). The CDR3 spans 12 residues. The V and J ends lost 3 bases and 4 bases respectively, with 7 bases between them. Germline V gives CDR1 KGHSH, CDR2 LQKENI.

V and J are TRBV9 and TRBJ2-5, with 7 bases that match TRBD2. CDR1 and CDR2 from the germline V gene are SGDLS and YYNGEE. The CDR3 is 13 amino acids. Unmatched junction bases numbered 4, after V lost 4 bases and J lost 4 bases. CDR3 nucleotides: TGTGCCAGCAGCCCGGGACTACGAGAGACCCAGTACTTC. It translates to CASSPGLRETQYF.

Written as DNA, the CDR3 is TGTGCCAGCAGTTTTGGCGGAGGGGGGGGAGCTTTCTTT. Its translation is CASSFGGGGGAFF. This sequence joins TRBV27 and TRBJ1-1, with a weak D call TRBD1 (6 bases). In germline, CDR1 is MNHEY, CDR2 SMNVEV (reference sequence). Trimming took 3 bases from V and 10 from J, leaving 15 bases between them. The CDR3 loop spans 13 amino acids.

The V gene is TRBV6-5, the J gene TRBJ2-5; TRBD1 agrees at 9 bases. Germline V lookup: CDR1 MNHEY, CDR2 SVGAGI. The CDR3 is 14 residues long. J lost 3 bases, V lost 6 bases, and 5 bases had no gene match. In DNA form, the CDR3 reads TGTGCCAGCAGCGAGGACAGGGGTAAAGAGACCCAGTACTTC. It codes for CASSEDRGKETQYF.

The gene calls are TRBV7-9 and TRBJ1-3; no reliable D call. This CDR3 contains 14 residues. Looked up from germline, CDR1 is SEHNR and CDR2 is FQNEAQ (reference sequence). V was clipped by 6 bases and J by 4 bases, with 13 bases between them. This CDR3 reads CASSARYAGNTIYF. The CDR3, as DNA: TGTGCCAGCAGTGCCAGATACGCCGGAAACACCATATATTTT.